Detailed here is one TCR beta chain. Its antigen is unidentified. This CDR3 is built from 17 residues. Per the germline V gene, CDR1 is SQVTM and CDR2 is ANQGSEA. Germline trimming cut 4 bases from V and 6 bases from J; bases unmatched to any gene: 14. This entry belongs to a study of T cells in Graves' hyperthyroidism and ophthalmopathy. TCR beta CDR3 regions were amplified from RNA transcripts. Initially, a first-round RT-PCR of the TCR CDR3 employed the HTBI primer set. TCRdb analysed the multiplex PCR reads with MiXCR anew, one entry per CDR3 protein. Of around 300,000 distinct CDR3 sequences listed, 14% are singletons. Findings of the study overall: The authors' 13 V-J model separated ophthalmopathy from stable hyperthyroidism. Ophthalmopathy, as predicted by the model, came a median about seven months after the prediction.

Uncontrolled infection, other autoimmune disease, pregnancy or lactation led to exclusion. The material sequenced was blood. The chain combines TRBV29-1 with TRBJ2-1; TRBD2 matches at 11 bases. This clonotype was sampled from a woman aged 25 to 39 with Graves' hyperthyroidism. The CDR3 DNA reads as TGCAGCGTTGTAGCGACTAGCGGGACGAGGTGGACCAATGAGCAGTTCTTC. It is translated as CSVVATSGTRWTNEQFF.